The 30 T cell receptor beta chains presented below share a single source sample, sequenced in a study of T-cell memory formation after mild COVID-19. TCRdb reprocessed the 5' RACE reads via MiXCR and lists one record per CDR3 protein. Of under 450,000 distinct CDR3 sequences in the sample, more than 20% were seen once. Sequences were obtained from PBMCs or a T cell subset sorted from them (not recorded which). The receptors originated from an adult woman who had mild COVID-19 (a few samples of this study predate the infection). Cell type and time point are not known.

The V and J genes are TRBV7-9 and TRBJ1-2; maybe TRBD1 (6 bases). V lost 5 bases and J lost 6, with 19 bases in between. This CDR3 is built from 15 residues. Per germline, CDR1 SEHNR and CDR2 FQNEAQ (reference sequence). The CDR3 sequence is CASSHTSTGTDGYTF. CDR3 coding DNA: TGTGCCAGCAGCCATACCTCGACAGGAACAGATGGCTACACCTTC.

This clonotype was detected a few times. The genes are TRBV7-2 and TRBJ2-2; D unclear. The CDR3 is made up of 13 amino acids. V was cut by 3 bases and J by 6 bases, with 8 bases left in between. Germline CDR1 and CDR2: SGHTA and FQGNSA. The CDR3 spells CASSFRSAGELFF. Written as DNA, the CDR3 is TGTGCCAGCAGCTTTCGTTCCGCCGGGGAGCTGTTTTTT.

In its sample, this clonotype was seen once. The chain combines TRBV2 with TRBJ2-7, with a tentative D call TRBD2 (6 bases). CDR3 size: 15 residues. CDR1 and CDR2 (germline): SNHLY, FYNNEI. Trimming cost V 6 bases and J 5 bases, with 20 bases left between them. The CDR3 reads CASSSRPRGEDEQYF. CDR3 DNA: TGTGCCAGCAGCTCCAGACCCCGTGGGGAGGACGAGCAGTACTTC. The full variable domain, in which reference TRBV2 and TRBJ2-7 provide the parts outside the CDR3, is EPEVTQTPSHQVTQMGQEVILRCVPISNHLYFYWYRQILGQKVEFLVSFYNNEISEKSEIFDDQFSVERPDGSNFTLKIRSTKLEDSAMYFCASSSRPRGEDEQYFGPGTRLTVT.

Ten or more counts support this clonotype. The chain joins TRBV5-1 to TRBJ1-1, with TRBD1 as a possible D gene (6 bases). The germline V gene has CDR1 SGHRS and CDR2 YFSETQ. The CDR3 length is 14 residues. Trimming took 0 bases from V and 8 from J, leaving 14 bases between them. The CDR3 DNA sequence: TGCGCCAGCAGCTTGGGACAGGTGGAATCCGAAGCTTTCTTT. This codes for CASSLGQVESEAFF. Full variable domain (remainder filled in from reference TRBV5-1 and TRBJ1-1): KAGVTQTPRYLIKTRGQQVTLSCSPISGHRSVSWYQQTPGQGLQFLFEYFSETQRNKGNFPGRFSGRQFSNSRSEMNVSTLELGDSALYLCASSLGQVESEAFFGQGTRLTVV.

The chain employs TRBV4-1 and TRBJ2-4; a weak D match, TRBD2 (6 bases). Germline CDR1 and CDR2: MGHRA and YSYEKL. V gave up 3 bases and J gave up 0 bases, with 18 bases separating them. The CDR3 contains 18 residues. In nucleotides, the CDR3 is TGCGCCAGCAGCCAGTCTAACGGGGGAATACTAGCCAAAAACATTCAGTACTTC. Translation: CASSQSNGGILAKNIQYF.

In DNA form, the CDR3 reads TGTGCCAGCAGCGCGACAGGTCAGGATTCTGGGGCCAACGTCCTGACTTTC. The encoded protein is CASSATGQDSGANVLTF. V usage is TRBV7-2 and J usage is TRBJ2-6; D might be TRBD1 (6 bases). The V and J ends lost 5 bases and 1 base respectively, with 15 bases between them. The CDR3 covers 17 residues. The germline gives CDR1 SGHTA, CDR2 FQGNSA. The full variable domain, its missing parts supplied by reference TRBV7-2 and TRBJ2-6, is GAGVSQSPSNKVTEKGKDVELRCDPISGHTALYWYRQSLGQGLEFLIYFQGNSAPDKSGLPSDRFSAERTGGSVSTLTIQRTQQEDSAVYLCASSATGQDSGANVLTFGAGSRLTVL.

This clonotype has a handful of counts. This CDR3 is CASTHPGDGPFKGYTF. CDR3 bases: TGTGCCAGCACGCACCCCGGGGACGGCCCTTTTAAGGGCTACACCTTC. The V gene is TRBV2, the J gene TRBJ1-2; TRBD1 might be the D (5 bases). V lost 7 bases and J 8 bases, leaving 26 bases between the germline ends. In germline, CDR1 is SNHLY, CDR2 FYNNEI. This CDR3 has 16 residues. The whole variable domain, remainder taken from reference TRBV2 and TRBJ1-2, is EPEVTQTPSHQVTQMGQEVILRCVPISNHLYFYWYRQILGQKVEFLVSFYNNEISEKSEIFDDQFSVERPDGSNFTLKIRSTKLEDSAMYFCASTHPGDGPFKGYTFGSGTRLTVV.

The chain combines TRBV12-3 or TRBV12-4 with TRBJ1-1, with D hard to call. V was clipped by 3 bases and J by 0 bases, with 11 bases between them. There are 15 residues in the CDR3. The chain's CDR3 is CASSFGRRLNTEAFF. CDR3 nucleotides: TGTGCCAGCAGTTTTGGTCGAAGACTGAACACTGAAGCTTTCTTT.

This clonotype appeared a few times. The CDR3 DNA reads as TGTGCCACCAGCAGAAAACCAGGGAGCACGGGTACCTACAATGAGCAGTTCTTC. As protein: CATSRKPGSTGTYNEQFF. J is TRBJ2-1 and V is TRBV15, with D perhaps assigned TRBD1 or TRBD2 (5 bases each). Germline V gene lookup returns CDR1 LNHNV and CDR2 YYDKDF (reference sequence). Trimming pared 2 bases from V and 2 bases from J, leaving 19 bases between. This CDR3 comprises 18 residues.

This chain joins TRBV6-4 and TRBJ1-1; D remains ambiguous. This CDR3 is built from 15 residues. CDR1 and CDR2 from the germline V gene are MRHNA and SNTAGT. Between the trimmed V and J ends, which lost 4 bases and 0 bases, there was a span of 12 bases. CDR3 nucleotide sequence: TGTGCCAGCAGTGCGGGCAGGACCCTGAACACTGAAGCTTTCTTT. Protein product: CASSAGRTLNTEAFF.

This clonotype showed up many times. The V call is TRBV5-1, the J call TRBJ2-7; TRBD2 aligns across 9 bases. The trim removed 5 bases at V and 2 bases at J, leaving 5 bases unmatched. Germline V gene data show CDR1 as SGHRS and CDR2 as YFSETQ. The CDR3 contains 14 residues. The CDR3 is CASSKSGGTYEQYF. CDR3 sequence (DNA): TGCGCCAGCAGTAAAAGCGGGGGGACCTACGAGCAGTACTTC.

This clonotype was found a few times. The chain carries TRBV28 and TRBJ2-5, with D unclear. This CDR3 spans 12 amino acids. With 4 bases removed from V and 7 bases from J, the gap between germline ends came to 10 bases. The germline CDR1 and CDR2 sequences are MDHEN and SYDVKM. The CDR3 loop is CASSSQTGTQYF. CDR3 coding DNA: TGTGCCAGCAGTTCCCAGACGGGGACCCAGTACTTC.

The V call is TRBV7-9, the J call TRBJ2-3, with 13 bases that match TRBD2. The length of the CDR3 is 16 residues. Germline V CDR1 and CDR2: SEHNR, FQNEAQ (reference sequence). After removal of 5 bases from V and 0 bases from J, the junction contained 2 bases not matched to a gene. CDR3 loop: CASSGLAGASTDTQYF. The CDR3 bases are TGTGCCAGCAGCGGACTAGCGGGGGCTAGCACAGATACGCAGTATTTT.

The chain has TRBV5-5 and TRBJ1-2; D is perhaps TRBD1 (6 bases). The CDR3 loop spans 16 amino acids. Trimming took off 4 bases at V and 1 base at J, with 17 bases between the two ends. From germline, CDR1 is SGHKS and CDR2 YYEKEE (reference sequence). CDR3 nucleotide sequence: TGTGCCAGCAGCGCCACGACTGGACAGATTAACTATGGCTACACCTTC. Protein: CASSATTGQINYGYTF.

The CDR3 DNA sequence: TGCAGCGTTGCATGGGATGTAGGTTCACCCCTCCACTTT. Its translation is CSVAWDVGSPLHF. The V gene is TRBV29-1, the J gene TRBJ1-6; D is uncertain. With 4 bases removed from V and 9 bases from J, the gap between germline ends came to 13 bases. The CDR3 runs to 13 residues. Germline V lookup: CDR1 SQVTM, CDR2 ANQGSEA.

This clonotype appeared a few times. The V gene is TRBV6-5, the J gene TRBJ2-3; 13 bases map to TRBD2. The CDR3 is made up of 16 amino acids. V lost 6 bases and J lost 7; bases outside the gene matches: 10. Germline-derived CDR1 and CDR2 are MNHEY and SVGAGI. The CDR3 DNA reads as TGTGCCAGCAGGCCCCCGGGACTAGCGGGAAGAAATACGCAGTATTTT. Translation: CASRPPGLAGRNTQYF.

The CDR3 here is CASSWGLAGEPDTQYF. As DNA, the CDR3 is TGTGCCAGCAGCTGGGGACTAGCGGGAGAACCAGATACGCAGTATTTT. J is TRBJ2-3 and V is TRBV7-9; 14 bases align to TRBD2. The V segment lost 4 bases and the J segment 4 bases; nucleotides outside the gene matches: 4. The CDR3 length is 16 residues. CDR1 and CDR2 from the germline V gene are SEHNR and FQNEAQ (reference sequence).

This chain links TRBV7-3 with TRBJ2-7; 9 bases fit TRBD1. The CDR3 contains 16 residues. The V gene's germline CDR1 is SGHTA and CDR2 FQGTGA. Trimming removed 2 bases from V and 2 bases from J; junction bases left unmatched: 7. The CDR3 DNA is TGTGCCAGCAGCTTACTCCCGGGACAGGGTACCTACGAGCAGTACTTC. Its translation: CASSLLPGQGTYEQYF.

The CDR3 region has the DNA TGTGCCAGCAGACAGGGTCTCACAGATACGCAGTATTTT. The encoded protein is CASRQGLTDTQYF. The chain employs TRBV6-1 and TRBJ2-3; tentatively, D is TRBD1 (6 bases). Germline V gene lookup returns CDR1 MNHNS and CDR2 SASEGT. Trimming left V 6 bases short and J 2 bases short, with 9 bases between. The CDR3 runs to 13 residues.

The genes are TRBV10-3 and TRBJ2-7; no definite D call. Germline V gene data show CDR1 as ENHRY and CDR2 as SYGVKD. V was trimmed by 4 bases and J by 0 bases, leaving 7 bases between them. The CDR3 is 13 amino acids. The CDR3: CAISGQNSYEQYF. CDR3 DNA sequence: TGTGCCATCAGTGGCCAGAACTCCTACGAGCAGTACTTC.

The genes are TRBV7-3 and TRBJ1-2; no definite D call. Germline lookup yields CDR1 SGHTA and CDR2 FQGTGA. The CDR3 covers 14 residues. V lost 4 bases to trimming and J lost 4 bases, with 13 bases between them. The CDR3 nucleotides read TGTGCCAGCAGCTCTCTAGAGTTCCGCTATGGCTACACCTTC. It codes for CASSSLEFRYGYTF.

This clonotype was detected many times. The V gene is TRBV12-3 or TRBV12-4, the J gene TRBJ2-2, with a possible D match to TRBD1 (6 bases). The CDR3 is 14 residues long. V was pared by 5 bases and J by 6 bases, with 13 bases between. Here the CDR3 reads CASSPRTESGELFF. For the CDR3, the DNA is TGTGCCAGCAGTCCCAGGACAGAGTCCGGGGAGCTGTTTTTT.

This chain links TRBV14 with TRBJ2-7; 12 bases align to TRBD2. The CDR3 runs to 16 residues. The germline gives CDR1 SGHDN, CDR2 FVKESK. The ends lost 4 bases at V and 2 bases at J; junction bases unmatched: 6. The CDR3 sequence is CASSLLAGGPTYEQYF. The CDR3 DNA sequence: TGTGCCAGCAGCCTCCTAGCGGGAGGGCCCACCTACGAGCAGTACTTC.

This clonotype came up a few times. The chain links TRBV7-2 to TRBJ2-7; TRBD2 is a possible D gene (5 bases). There are 15 residues in the CDR3. Trimming cost V 0 bases and J 5 bases, with 14 bases left between them. CDR1 SGHTA and CDR2 FQGNSA come from the germline V gene. CDR3 sequence reads: CASSLAYGNPHEQYV. The CDR3 nucleotides are TGTGCCAGCAGCTTAGCGTACGGGAACCCCCACGAGCAGTACGTC.

This clonotype was observed a handful of times. J is TRBJ2-2 and V is TRBV3-1; no clear D gene. The germline gives CDR1 LGHDT, CDR2 YNNKEL (reference sequence). There are 17 residues in the CDR3. Trimming stripped 3 bases from V and 1 base from J, with 15 bases between. The CDR3 loop reads CASSHYSYWMNTGELFF. As DNA, the CDR3 is TGTGCCAGCAGCCACTATTCTTACTGGATGAACACCGGGGAGCTGTTTTTT. Filled out from reference TRBV3-1 and TRBJ2-2, the complete variable domain reads DTAVSQTPKYLVTQMGNDKSIKCEQNLGHDTMYWYKQDSKKFLKIMFSYNNKELIINETVPNRFSPKSPDKAHLNLHINSLELGDSAVYFCASSHYSYWMNTGELFFGEGSRLTVL.

This clonotype has just a few counts. The chain couples TRBV5-4 to TRBJ1-2; possibly TRBD1 for D (5 bases). The CDR3 spans 13 residues. CDR1 is SGHNT and CDR2 is YYREEE in the germline V gene (reference sequence). The germline V and J ends were trimmed by 5 bases and 8 bases, with 16 bases remaining between them. CDR3 nucleotides: TGTGCCAGCAGGGTGGAGGCAGGGCTAGGCTACACCTTC. Translation: CASRVEAGLGYTF.

This clonotype was counted a few times. The chain carries TRBV18 and TRBJ1-1; possible D gene TRBD1, 5 bases. CDR3 length: 14 amino acids. Germline values: CDR1 KGHSH, CDR2 LQKENI. V was shortened by 5 bases and J by 1 base, with 11 bases between the two germline ends. CDR3 region: CASSSAGSNTEAFF. The CDR3 DNA is TGTGCCAGCTCATCCGCAGGGTCGAACACTGAAGCTTTCTTT.

The V and J genes are TRBV5-1 and TRBJ1-2; D call uncertain. The CDR3 consists of 13 residues. V shed 4 bases and J shed 4 bases, with 11 bases lying between them. The germline gives CDR1 SGHRS, CDR2 YFSETQ. The CDR3 region has the DNA TGCGCCAGCAGCGCGACATCCCCCTATGGCTACACCTTC. Residues: CASSATSPYGYTF. Filled out from reference TRBV5-1 and TRBJ1-2, the complete variable domain reads KAGVTQTPRYLIKTRGQQVTLSCSPISGHRSVSWYQQTPGQGLQFLFEYFSETQRNKGNFPGRFSGRQFSNSRSEMNVSTLELGDSALYLCASSATSPYGYTFGSGTRLTVV.

The V call is TRBV7-9, the J call TRBJ2-7, with D hard to call. CDR3 size: 16 residues. Germline V gene sequence: CDR1 SEHNR, CDR2 FQNEAQ (reference sequence). The ends were cut back, 3 bases at V and 2 bases at J, with 17 bases in the middle. This chain's CDR3 is CASSLAQAPPPYEQYF. Here the CDR3 DNA reads TGTGCCAGCAGCTTGGCCCAGGCTCCACCACCCTACGAGCAGTACTTC. Full variable domain (remainder filled in from reference TRBV7-9 and TRBJ2-7): DTGVSQNPRHKITKRGQNVTFRCDPISEHNRLYWYRQTLGQGPEFLTYFQNEAQLEKSRLLSDRFSAERPKGSFSTLEIQRTEQGDSAMYLCASSLAQAPPPYEQYFGPGTRLTVT.

This clonotype has only a few counts. V usage is TRBV20-1 and J usage is TRBJ2-3; D is tentatively TRBD1 or TRBD2 (5 bases each). Germline V CDR1 and CDR2: DFQATT, SNEGSKA (reference sequence). The CDR3 runs 15 residues. CDR3 loop: CSEVGVRKYTDTQYF. The CDR3 DNA is TGCAGCGAAGTGGGGGTCCGGAAATACACAGATACGCAGTATTTT.